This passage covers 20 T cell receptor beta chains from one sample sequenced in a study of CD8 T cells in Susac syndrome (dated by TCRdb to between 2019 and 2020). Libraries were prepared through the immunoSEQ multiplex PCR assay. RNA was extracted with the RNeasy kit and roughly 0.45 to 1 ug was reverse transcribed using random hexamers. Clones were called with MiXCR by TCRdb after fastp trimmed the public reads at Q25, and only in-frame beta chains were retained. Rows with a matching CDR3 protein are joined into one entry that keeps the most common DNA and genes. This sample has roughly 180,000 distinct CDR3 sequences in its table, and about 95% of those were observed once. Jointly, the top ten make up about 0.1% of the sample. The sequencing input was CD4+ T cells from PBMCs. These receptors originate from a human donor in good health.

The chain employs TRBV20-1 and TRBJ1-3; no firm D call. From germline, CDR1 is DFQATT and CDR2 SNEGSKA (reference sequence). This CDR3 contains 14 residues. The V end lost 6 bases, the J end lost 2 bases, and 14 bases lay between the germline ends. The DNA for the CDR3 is TGCAGTGCCAGGTCGGGTAATGCTGGAAACACCATATATTTT. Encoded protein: CSARSGNAGNTIYF.

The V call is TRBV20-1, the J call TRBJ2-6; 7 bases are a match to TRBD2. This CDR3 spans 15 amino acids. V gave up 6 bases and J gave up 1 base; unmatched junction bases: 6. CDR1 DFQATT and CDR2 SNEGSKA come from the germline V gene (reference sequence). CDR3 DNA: TGCAGTGCCGGCGGGAGAAATTCTGGGGCCAACGTCCTGACTTTC. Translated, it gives CSAGGRNSGANVLTF.

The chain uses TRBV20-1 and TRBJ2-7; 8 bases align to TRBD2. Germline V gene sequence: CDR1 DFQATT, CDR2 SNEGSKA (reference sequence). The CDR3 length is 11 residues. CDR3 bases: TGCGGGGTAGCGGGAAGGTACGAGCAGTACTTC. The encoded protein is CGVAGRYEQYF.

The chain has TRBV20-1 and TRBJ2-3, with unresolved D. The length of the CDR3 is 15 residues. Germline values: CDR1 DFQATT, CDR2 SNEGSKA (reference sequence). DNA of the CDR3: TGCAGAGCCTATCCGGGCAAACACCGAACAGATACGCAGTATTTT. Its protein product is CRAYPGKHRTDTQYF.

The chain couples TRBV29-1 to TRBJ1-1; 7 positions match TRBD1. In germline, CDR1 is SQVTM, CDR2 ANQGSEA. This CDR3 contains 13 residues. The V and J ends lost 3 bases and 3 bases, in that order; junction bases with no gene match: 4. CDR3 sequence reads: CSVDRGGYTEAFF. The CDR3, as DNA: TGCAGCGTTGACAGGGGGGGTTACACTGAAGCTTTCTTT.

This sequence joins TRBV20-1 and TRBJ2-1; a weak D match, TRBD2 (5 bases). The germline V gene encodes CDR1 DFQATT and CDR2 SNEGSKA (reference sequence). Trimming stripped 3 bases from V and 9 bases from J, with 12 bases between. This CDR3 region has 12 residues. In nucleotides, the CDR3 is TGCAGTGCTAGTTATCTAGCCGGTGAGCAGTTCTTC. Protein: CSASYLAGEQFF.

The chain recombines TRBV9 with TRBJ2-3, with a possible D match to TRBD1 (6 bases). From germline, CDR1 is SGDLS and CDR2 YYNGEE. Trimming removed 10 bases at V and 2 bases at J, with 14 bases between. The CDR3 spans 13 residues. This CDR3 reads CAGSGDDTDTQYF. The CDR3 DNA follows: TGTGCCGGATCAGGGGACGACACAGATACGCAGTATTTT.

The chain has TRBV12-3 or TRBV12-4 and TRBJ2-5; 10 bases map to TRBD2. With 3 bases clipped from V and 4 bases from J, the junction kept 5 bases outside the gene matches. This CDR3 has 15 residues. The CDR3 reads CASSLRVAGGETQYF. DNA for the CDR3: TGTGCCAGCAGTTTGAGGGTAGCGGGAGGAGAGACCCAGTACTTC.

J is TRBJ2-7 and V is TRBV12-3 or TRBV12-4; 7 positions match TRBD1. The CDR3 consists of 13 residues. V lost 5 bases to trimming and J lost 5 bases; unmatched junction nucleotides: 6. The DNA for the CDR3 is TGTGCCAGCAGTCACCAGGGGGACCACGAGCAGTACTTC. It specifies CASSHQGDHEQYF.

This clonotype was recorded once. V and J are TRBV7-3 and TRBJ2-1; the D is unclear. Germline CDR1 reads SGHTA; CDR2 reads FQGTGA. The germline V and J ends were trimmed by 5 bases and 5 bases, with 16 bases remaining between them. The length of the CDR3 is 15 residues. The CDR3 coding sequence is TGTGCCAGCAGCCCCTCAGGTAGCCCTCACAATGAGCAGTTCTTC. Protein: CASSPSGSPHNEQFF.

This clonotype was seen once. CDR3 nucleotide sequence: TGTGCCAGCAGTCGTTATAGCTATGGCTACACCTTC. Amino acid sequence: CASSRYSYGYTF. The rearrangement links TRBV28 to TRBJ1-2; D remains ambiguous. Germline V gives CDR1 MDHEN, CDR2 SYDVKM. The V and J ends lost 5 bases and 4 bases respectively, with 8 bases between them. The CDR3 is made up of 12 amino acids.

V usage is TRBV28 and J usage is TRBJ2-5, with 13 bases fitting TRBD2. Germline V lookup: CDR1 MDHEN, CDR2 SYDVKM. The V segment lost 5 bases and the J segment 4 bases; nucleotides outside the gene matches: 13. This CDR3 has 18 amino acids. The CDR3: CASSPPPGLAGSGETQYF. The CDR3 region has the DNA TGTGCCAGCAGTCCACCGCCGGGACTAGCGGGGTCTGGAGAGACCCAGTACTTC.

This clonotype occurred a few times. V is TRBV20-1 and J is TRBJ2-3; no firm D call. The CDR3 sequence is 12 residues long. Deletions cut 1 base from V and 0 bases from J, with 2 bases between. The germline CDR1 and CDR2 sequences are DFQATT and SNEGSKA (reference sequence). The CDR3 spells CSARGSTDTQYF. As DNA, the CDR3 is TGCAGTGCTAGAGGTAGCACAGATACGCAGTATTTT.

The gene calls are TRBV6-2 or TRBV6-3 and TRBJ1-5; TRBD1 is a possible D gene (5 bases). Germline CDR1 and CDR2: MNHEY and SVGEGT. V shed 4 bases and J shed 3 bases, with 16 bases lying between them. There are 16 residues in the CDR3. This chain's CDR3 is CASSWAGTTANQPQHF. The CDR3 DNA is TGTGCCAGCAGTTGGGCAGGGACTACAGCCAATCAGCCCCAGCATTTT.

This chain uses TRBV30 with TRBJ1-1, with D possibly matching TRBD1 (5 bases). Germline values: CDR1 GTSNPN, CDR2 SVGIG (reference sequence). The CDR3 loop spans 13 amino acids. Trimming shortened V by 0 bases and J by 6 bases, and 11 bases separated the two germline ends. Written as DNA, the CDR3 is TGTGCCTGGAGTGTAGTAAGGGGCGCTGAAGCTTTCTTT. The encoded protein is CAWSVVRGAEAFF.

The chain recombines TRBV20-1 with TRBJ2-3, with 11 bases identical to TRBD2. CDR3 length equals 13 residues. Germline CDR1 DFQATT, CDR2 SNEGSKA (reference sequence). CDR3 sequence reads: CRMTSGTTDTQYF. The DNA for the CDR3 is TGCAGGATGACTAGCGGGACCACAGATACGCAGTATTTT.

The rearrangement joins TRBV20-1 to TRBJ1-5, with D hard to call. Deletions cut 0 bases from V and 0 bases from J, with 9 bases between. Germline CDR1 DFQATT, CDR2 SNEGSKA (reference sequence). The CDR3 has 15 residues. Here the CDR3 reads CSARDEVISNQPQHF. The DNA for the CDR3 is TGCAGTGCTAGAGACGAGGTTATTAGCAATCAGCCCCAGCATTTT.

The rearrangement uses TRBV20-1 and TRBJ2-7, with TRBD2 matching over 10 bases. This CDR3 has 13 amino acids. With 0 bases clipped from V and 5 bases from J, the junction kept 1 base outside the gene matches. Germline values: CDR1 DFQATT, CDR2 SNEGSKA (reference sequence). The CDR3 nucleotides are TGCAGTGCTAGAGAGCTAGCGGGAGACGAGCAGTACTTC. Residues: CSARELAGDEQYF.

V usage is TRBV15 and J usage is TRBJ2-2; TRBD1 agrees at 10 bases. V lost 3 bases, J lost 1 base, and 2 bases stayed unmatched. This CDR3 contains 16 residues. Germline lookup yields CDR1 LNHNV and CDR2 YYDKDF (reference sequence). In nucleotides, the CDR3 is TGTGCCACCAGCAGGTGGGACAGGGGGAACACCGGGGAGCTGTTTTTT. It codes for CATSRWDRGNTGELFF.

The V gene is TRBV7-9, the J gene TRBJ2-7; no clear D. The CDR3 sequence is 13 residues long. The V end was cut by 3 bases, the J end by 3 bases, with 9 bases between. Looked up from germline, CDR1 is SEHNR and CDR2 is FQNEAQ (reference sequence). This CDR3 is CASSFMVGYEQYF. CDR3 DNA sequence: TGTGCCAGCAGCTTTATGGTTGGCTACGAGCAGTACTTC.